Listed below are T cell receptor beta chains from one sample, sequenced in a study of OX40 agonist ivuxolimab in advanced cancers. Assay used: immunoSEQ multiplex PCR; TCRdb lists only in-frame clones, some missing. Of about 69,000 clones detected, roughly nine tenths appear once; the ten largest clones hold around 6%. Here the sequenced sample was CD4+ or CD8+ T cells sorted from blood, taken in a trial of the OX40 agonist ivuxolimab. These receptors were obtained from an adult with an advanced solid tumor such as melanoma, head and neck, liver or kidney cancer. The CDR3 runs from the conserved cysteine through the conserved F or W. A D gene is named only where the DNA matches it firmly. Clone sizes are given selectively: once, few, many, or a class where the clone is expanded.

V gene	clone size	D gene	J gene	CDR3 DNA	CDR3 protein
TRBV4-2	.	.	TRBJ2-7	TGTGCCAGCAGCCAAGAGAGGGACGGCGCTTACGAGCAGTACTTC	CASSQERDGAYEQYF
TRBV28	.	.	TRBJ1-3	TGTGCCAGTTTTACGGGAAACACCATATATTTT	CASFTGNTIYF
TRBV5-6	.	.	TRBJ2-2	TGTGCCAGCAGCCCCTGGGTAGCAGTGCTCGCGAACACCGGGGAGCTGTTTTTT	CASSPWVAVLANTGELFF
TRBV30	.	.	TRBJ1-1	TGTGCCTGGATTGCTCGGGCGTTGAACACTGAAGCTTTCTTT	CAWIARALNTEAFF
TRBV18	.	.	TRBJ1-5	TGTGCCAGCTCAGGGGAGACTCAGCCCCAGCATTTT	CASSGETQPQHF
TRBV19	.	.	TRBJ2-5	TGTGCCAGTAGTATTGTGACTAGGGGGGCGACCCAGTACTTC	CASSIVTRGATQYF
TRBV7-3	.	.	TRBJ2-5	TGTGCCAGCAGGGACAGTGTAATGGAGACCCAGTACTTC	CASRDSVMETQYF
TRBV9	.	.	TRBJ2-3	TGTGCCAGCAGCTACGGGAGCGCCTCCACAGATACGCAGTATTTT	CASSYGSASTDTQYF
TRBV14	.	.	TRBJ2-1	TGTGCCAGCAGCCAAGTAGTGACTTGGAATGAGCAGTTCTTC	CASSQVVTWNEQFF
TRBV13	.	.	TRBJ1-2	TGTGCCAGCAGCTACGGGCAGGCGATCGCGAATGGCTACACCTTC	CASSYGQAIANGYTF
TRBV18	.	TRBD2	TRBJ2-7	TGTGCCAGCTCACCGCGGGTCTCGACTAGCGTCTACGAGCAGTACTTC	CASSPRVSTSVYEQYF
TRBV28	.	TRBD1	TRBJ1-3	TGTGCCAGCAGTCCCGACAGGGAGGATGGAAACACCATATATTTT	CASSPDREDGNTIYF
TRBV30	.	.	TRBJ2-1	TGTGCCTGGAGTGTTGCCGGGAATGAGCAGTTCTTC	CAWSVAGNEQFF
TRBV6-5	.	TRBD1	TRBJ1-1	TGTGCCAGCAGTTCCGGGACAGGGAACACTGAAGCTTTCTTT	CASSSGTGNTEAFF
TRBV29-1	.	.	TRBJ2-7	TGCAGCGTTGAGTTGACCTCCTACGAGCAGTACTTC	CSVELTSYEQYF
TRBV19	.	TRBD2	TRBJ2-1	TGTGCCAGTAGTATGACTAGCGGGGTCGGTGAGCAGTTCTTC	CASSMTSGVGEQFF
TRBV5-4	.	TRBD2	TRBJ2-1	TGTGCCAGCAGCTTTCAAGCGGGAGGGCCCGGTGAGCAGTTCTTC	CASSFQAGGPGEQFF
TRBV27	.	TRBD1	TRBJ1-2	TGTGCCAGCAGTTATCAGGGGGCGGATGGCTACACCTTC	CASSYQGADGYTF
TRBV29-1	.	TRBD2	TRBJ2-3	TGCAGCGTTGATGGGCGGGAGACAGCAGATACGCAGTATTTT	CSVDGRETADTQYF
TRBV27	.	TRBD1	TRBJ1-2	TGTGCCAGCAGTTTACTGACAGGGCAGGGCTACACCTTC	CASSLLTGQGYTF
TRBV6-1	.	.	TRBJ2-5	TGTGCCAGCAGTGAAGACGTATTGCGCGGACGAAGGGGGACCCAGTACTTC	CASSEDVLRGRRGTQYF
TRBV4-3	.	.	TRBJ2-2	TGCGCCAGCAGCCAAGACTCGGGGGGCCACACCGGGGAGCTGTTTTTT	CASSQDSGGHTGELFF
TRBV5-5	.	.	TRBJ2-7	TGTGCCAGCAGCCCCGGTGAAGGGGCCGAGCAGTACTTC	CASSPGEGAEQYF
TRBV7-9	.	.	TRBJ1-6	TGTGCCAGCAGCTTGATACATAGCAATTCACCCCTCCACTTT	CASSLIHSNSPLHF
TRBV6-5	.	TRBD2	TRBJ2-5	TGTGCCAGCGGACTAGCGGTGCGACAAGAGACCCAGTACTTC	CASGLAVRQETQYF
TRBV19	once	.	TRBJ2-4	TGTGCCAGTAGTTTCGGGACACGGGGAGCCAAAAACATTCAGTACTTC	CASSFGTRGAKNIQYF
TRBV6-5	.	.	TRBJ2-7	TGTGCCAGCAGTCCTCTTTCCGACTACGAGCAGTACTTC	CASSPLSDYEQYF
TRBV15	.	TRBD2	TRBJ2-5	TGTGCCACCAGCCCTCCGTGGGGTAGTTCGGGGGGAGAGACCCAGTACTTC	CATSPPWGSSGGETQYF
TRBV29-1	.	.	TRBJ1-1	TGCAGCGTGTTGGGCGGGAACACTGAAGCTTTCTTT	CSVLGGNTEAFF
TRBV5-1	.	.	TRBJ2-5	TGCGCCAGCAGCTTGTGGCGGGGGCCTCAGCAAGAGACCCAGTACTTC	CASSLWRGPQQETQYF
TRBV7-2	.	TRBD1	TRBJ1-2	TGTGCCAGCAGCTCCCGAACGACAGGGGGGCCCCTCAGCTACACCTTC	CASSSRTTGGPLSYTF
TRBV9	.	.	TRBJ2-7	TGTGCCAGCAGCGCGGCGGCGGGATCCTACGAGCAGTACTTC	CASSAAAGSYEQYF
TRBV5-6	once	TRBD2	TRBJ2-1	TGTGCCAGCAGCTCCGGGACTAGCATCTACAATGAGCAGTTCTTC	CASSSGTSIYNEQFF
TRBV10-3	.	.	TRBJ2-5	TGTGCCATCAGTGAGCCAGGGACACTGCAAGAGACCCAGTACTTC	CAISEPGTLQETQYF
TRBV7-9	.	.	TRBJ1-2	TGTGCCAGCAGCGACGGCGGGGTCTATGGCTACACCTTC	CASSDGGVYGYTF
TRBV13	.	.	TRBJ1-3	TGTGCCAGCAGCTCGTACGTCTTCGTGAACTCTGGAAACACCATATATTTT	CASSSYVFVNSGNTIYF